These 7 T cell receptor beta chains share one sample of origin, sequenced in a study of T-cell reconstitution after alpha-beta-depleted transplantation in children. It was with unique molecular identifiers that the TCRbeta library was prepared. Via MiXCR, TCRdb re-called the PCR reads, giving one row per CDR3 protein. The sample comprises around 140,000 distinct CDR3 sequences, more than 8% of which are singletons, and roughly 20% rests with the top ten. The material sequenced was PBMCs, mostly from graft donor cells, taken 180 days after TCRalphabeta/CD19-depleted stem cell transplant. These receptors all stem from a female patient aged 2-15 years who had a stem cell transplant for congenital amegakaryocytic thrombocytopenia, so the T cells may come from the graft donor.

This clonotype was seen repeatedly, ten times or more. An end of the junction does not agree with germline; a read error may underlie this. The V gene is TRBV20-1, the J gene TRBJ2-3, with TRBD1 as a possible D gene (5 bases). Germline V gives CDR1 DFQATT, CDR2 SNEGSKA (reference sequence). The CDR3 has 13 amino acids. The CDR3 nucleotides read TGCAGTGCTGGAGACAGACACACAGATACGCAGTATTTT. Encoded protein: CSAGDRHTDTQYF.

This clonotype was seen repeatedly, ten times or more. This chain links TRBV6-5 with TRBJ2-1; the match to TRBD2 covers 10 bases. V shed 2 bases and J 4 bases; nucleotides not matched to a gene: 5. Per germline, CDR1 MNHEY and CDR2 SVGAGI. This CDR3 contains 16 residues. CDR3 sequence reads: CASSYDPSGSYNEQFF. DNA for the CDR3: TGTGCCAGCAGTTACGATCCTAGCGGGAGTTACAATGAGCAGTTCTTC.

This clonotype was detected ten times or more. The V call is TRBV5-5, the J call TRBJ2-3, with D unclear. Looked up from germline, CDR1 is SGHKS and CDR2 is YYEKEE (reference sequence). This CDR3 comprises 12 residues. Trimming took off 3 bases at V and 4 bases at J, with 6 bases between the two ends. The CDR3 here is CASSYVADTQYF. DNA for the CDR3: TGTGCCAGCAGCTACGTAGCAGATACGCAGTATTTT.

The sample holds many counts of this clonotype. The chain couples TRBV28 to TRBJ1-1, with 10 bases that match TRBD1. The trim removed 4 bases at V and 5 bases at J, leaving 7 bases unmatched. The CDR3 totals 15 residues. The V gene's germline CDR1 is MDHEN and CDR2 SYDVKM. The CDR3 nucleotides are TGTGCCAGCAGTTACCCGGGGACAGGGGTGACTGAAGCTTTCTTT. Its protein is CASSYPGTGVTEAFF. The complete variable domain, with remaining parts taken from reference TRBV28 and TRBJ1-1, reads DVKVTQSSRYLVKRTGEKVFLECVQDMDHENMFWYRQDPGLGLRLIYFSYDVKMKEKGDIPEGYSVSREKKERFSLILESASTNQTSMYLCASSYPGTGVTEAFFGQGTRLTVV.

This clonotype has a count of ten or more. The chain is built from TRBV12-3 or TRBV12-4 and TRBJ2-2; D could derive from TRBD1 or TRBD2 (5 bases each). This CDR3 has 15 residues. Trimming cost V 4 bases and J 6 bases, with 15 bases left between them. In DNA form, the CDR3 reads TGTGCCAGCAGTTCCTGGGGCCCGCGGGCCGGGGAGCTGTTTTTT. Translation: CASSSWGPRAGELFF.

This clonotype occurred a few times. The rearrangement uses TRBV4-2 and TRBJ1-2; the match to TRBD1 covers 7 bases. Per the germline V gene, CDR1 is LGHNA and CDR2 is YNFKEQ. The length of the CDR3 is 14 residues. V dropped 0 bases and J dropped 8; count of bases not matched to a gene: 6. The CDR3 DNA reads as TGTGCCAGCAGCCAAGATGCCCAGGGGGTAGGCTACACCTTC. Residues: CASSQDAQGVGYTF.

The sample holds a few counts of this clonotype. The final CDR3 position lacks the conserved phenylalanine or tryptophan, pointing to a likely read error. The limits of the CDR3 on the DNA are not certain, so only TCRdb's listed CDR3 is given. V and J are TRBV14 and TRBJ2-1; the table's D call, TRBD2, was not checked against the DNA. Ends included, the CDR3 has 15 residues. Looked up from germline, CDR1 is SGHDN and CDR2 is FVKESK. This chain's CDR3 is CASSFSPELAALASI.